This TCR beta chain originates from a study of cytomegalovirus exposure and HLA in healthy donors. Findings of the study overall: Researchers counted 150 to 200 TCR beta chains as cytomegalovirus-associated. Only CMV serostatus was available as immune exposure information.

Worth noting for this clone: Its antigen is as yet unknown.

This CDR3 has 18 residues. Looked up from germline, CDR1 is SGHAT and CDR2 is FQNNGV. V lost 1 base, J lost 0 bases, and 13 bases lay in between. With 60 Vbeta and 13 Jbeta primers, the PCR was carried out. Produced via immunoSEQ multiplex PCR; TCRdb's table is partial and in-frame only. This table holds around 160,000 clones, approximately 85% found once. This sequence was found in a man younger than 30 in good health and CMV-seropositive. Sequenced material: PBMCs. V and J are TRBV11-2 and TRBJ1-6; unclear D gene. The CDR3 DNA sequence: TGTGCCAGCAGCTTAGCGGGTCAGCTTAACTCCTATAATTCACCCCTCCACTTT. Protein sequence: CASSLAGQLNSYNSPLHF.